Sequencing of this TCR beta chain was carried out in a study of T-cell reconstitution after alpha-beta-depleted transplantation in children. Study results and caveats: Reportedly, alpha-beta T cells present about two months post-transplant originated from several hundred expanded clones of graft origin. Counts and diversity of T cells one year after transplant came mostly from newly produced T cells.

During its preparation, the TCRbeta library received unique molecular identifiers. TCRdb reanalysed the PCR reads using MiXCR and keeps one entry per CDR3 protein. The profile shows approximately 800,000 distinct CDR3 sequences, less than 20% of them singletons. The germline gives CDR1 SQVTM, CDR2 ANQGSEA. The CDR3 covers 15 residues. V was clipped by 6 bases and J by 1 base; unmatched bases: 11. This clonotype was detected ten times or more. Its matching antigen is unknown. J is TRBJ2-5 and V is TRBV29-1, with 7 positions matching TRBD1. This receptor was identified in a male patient younger than 18 who had a stem cell transplant for acute lymphoblastic leukemia, so the T cells may come from the graft donor. The sequenced sample was PBMCs, mostly from graft donor cells, obtained 360 days after TCRalphabeta/CD19-depleted stem cell transplant. CDR3 nucleotide sequence: TGCAGCGTATACAAGGGACAGAGTTTCCAAGAGACCCAGTACTTC. Translation: CSVYKGQSFQETQYF.